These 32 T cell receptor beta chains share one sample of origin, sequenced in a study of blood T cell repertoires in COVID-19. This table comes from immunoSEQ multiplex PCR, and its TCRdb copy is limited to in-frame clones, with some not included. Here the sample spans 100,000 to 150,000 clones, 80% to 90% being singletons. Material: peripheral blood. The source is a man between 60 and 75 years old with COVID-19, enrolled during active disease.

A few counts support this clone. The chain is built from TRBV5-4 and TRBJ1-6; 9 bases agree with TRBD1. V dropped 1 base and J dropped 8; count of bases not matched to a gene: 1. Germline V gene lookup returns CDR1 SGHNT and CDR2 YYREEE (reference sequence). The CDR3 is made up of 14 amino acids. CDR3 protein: CASSLRTGDSPLHF. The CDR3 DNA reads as TGTGCCAGCAGCTTGCGGACAGGGGATTCACCCCTCCACTTT.

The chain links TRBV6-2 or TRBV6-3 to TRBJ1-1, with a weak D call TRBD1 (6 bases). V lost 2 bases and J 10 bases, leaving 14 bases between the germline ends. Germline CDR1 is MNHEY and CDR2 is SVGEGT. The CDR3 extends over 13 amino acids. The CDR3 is CASSYAGAPSAFF. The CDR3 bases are TGTGCCAGCAGTTACGCGGGGGCTCCTTCAGCTTTCTTT.

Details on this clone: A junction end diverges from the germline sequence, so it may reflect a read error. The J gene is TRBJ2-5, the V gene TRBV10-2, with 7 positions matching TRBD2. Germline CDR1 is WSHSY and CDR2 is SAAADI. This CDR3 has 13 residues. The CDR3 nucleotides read TGCGCCAGCAGTGAGAGCGGGGAAGAGATCCAGTACTTC. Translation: CASSESGEEIQYF.

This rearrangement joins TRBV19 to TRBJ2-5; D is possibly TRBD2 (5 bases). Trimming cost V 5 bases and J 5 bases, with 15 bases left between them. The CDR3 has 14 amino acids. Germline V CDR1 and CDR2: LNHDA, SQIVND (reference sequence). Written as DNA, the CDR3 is TGTGCCAGTAGTCTTAGATCAGGACTGGAGACCCAGTACTTC. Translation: CASSLRSGLETQYF. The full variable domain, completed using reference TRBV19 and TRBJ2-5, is DGGITQSPKYLFRKEGQNVTLSCEQNLNHDAMYWYRQDPGQGLRLIYYSQIVNDFQKGDIAEGYSVSREKKESFPLTVTSAQKNPTAFYLCASSLRSGLETQYFGPGTRLLVL.

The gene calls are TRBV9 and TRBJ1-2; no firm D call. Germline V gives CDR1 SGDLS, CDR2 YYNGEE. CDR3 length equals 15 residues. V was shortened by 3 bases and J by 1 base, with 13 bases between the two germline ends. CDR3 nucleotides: TGTGCCAGCAGCGCCAATACAGCCCTTAACTATGGCTACACCTTC. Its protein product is CASSANTALNYGYTF.

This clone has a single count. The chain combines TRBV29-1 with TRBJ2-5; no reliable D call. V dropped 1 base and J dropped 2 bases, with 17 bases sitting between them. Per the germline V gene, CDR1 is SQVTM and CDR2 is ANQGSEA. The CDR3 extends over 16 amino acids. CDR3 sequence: CSVEGAWADLQETQYF. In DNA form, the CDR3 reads TGCAGCGTTGAAGGGGCGTGGGCAGATCTGCAAGAGACCCAGTACTTC.

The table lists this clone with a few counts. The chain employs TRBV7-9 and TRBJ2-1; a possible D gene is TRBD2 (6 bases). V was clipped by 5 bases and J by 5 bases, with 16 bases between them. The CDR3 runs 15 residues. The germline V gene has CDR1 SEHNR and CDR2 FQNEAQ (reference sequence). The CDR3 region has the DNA TGTGCCAGCAGCCCCCCGACGGGACTTAACAATGAGCAGTTCTTC. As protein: CASSPPTGLNNEQFF.

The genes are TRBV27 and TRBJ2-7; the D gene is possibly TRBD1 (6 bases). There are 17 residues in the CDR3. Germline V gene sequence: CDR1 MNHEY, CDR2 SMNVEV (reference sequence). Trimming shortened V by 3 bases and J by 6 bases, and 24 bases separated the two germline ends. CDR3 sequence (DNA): TGTGCCAGCAGTTTCCTGCAAAGCAGGGGTTGGATTCGCGAGCAGTACTTC. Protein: CASSFLQSRGWIREQYF.

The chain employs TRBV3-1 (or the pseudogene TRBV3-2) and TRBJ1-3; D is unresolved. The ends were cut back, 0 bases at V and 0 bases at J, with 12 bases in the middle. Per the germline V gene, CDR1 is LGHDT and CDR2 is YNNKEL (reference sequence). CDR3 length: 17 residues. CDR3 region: CASSQDSGPSSGNTIYF. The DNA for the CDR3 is TGTGCCAGCAGCCAAGATTCTGGCCCTAGCTCTGGAAACACCATATATTTT.

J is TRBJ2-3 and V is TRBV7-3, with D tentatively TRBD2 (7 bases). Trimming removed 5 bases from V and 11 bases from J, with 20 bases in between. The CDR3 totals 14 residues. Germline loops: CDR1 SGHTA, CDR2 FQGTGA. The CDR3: CASSPPGGGQMQYF. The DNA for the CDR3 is TGTGCCAGCAGCCCTCCTGGGGGGGGACAAATGCAGTATTTT.

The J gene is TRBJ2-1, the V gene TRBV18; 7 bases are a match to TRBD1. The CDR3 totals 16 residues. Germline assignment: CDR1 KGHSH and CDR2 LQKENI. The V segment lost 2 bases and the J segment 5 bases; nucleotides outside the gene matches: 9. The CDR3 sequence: CASSPRGTETNNEQFF. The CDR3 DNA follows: TGTGCCAGCTCACCAAGAGGGACAGAGACTAACAATGAGCAGTTCTTC.

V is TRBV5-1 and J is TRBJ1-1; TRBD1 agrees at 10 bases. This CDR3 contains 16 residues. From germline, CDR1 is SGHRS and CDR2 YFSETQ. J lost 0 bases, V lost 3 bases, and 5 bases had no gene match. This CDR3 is CASSSETGGMNTEAFF. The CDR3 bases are TGCGCCAGCAGCTCTGAGACAGGGGGCATGAACACTGAAGCTTTCTTT.

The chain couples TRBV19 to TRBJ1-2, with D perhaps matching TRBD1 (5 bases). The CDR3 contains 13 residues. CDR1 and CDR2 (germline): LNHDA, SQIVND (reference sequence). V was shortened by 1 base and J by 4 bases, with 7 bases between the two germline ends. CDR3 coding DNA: TGTGCCAGTAGTATAGGGGGGGGCTATGGCTACACCTTC. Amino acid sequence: CASSIGGGYGYTF.

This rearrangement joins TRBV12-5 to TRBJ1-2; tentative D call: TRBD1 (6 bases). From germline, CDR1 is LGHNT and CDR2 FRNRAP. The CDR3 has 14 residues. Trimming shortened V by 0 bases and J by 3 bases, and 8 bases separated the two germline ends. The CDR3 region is CASGLVHRDYGYTF. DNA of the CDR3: TGTGCTAGTGGTTTGGTTCACAGGGACTATGGCTACACCTTC.

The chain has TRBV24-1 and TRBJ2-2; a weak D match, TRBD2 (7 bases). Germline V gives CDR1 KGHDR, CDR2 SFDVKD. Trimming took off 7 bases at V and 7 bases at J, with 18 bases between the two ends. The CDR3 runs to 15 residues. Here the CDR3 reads CATRSGGPGGGELFF. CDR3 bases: TGTGCCACCAGGTCCGGGGGGCCTGGAGGCGGGGAGCTGTTTTTT.

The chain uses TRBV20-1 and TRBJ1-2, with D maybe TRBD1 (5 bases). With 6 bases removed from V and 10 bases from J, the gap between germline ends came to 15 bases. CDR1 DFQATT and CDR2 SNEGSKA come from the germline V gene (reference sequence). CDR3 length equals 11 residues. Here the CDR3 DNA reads TGCAGTGCGTCGCAACAGGTCTCCTACACCTTC. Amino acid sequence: CSASQQVSYTF.

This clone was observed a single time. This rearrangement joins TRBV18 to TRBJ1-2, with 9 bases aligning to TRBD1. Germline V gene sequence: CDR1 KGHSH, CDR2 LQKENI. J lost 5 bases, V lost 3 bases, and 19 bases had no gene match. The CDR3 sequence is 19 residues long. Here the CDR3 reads CASSPLTWTGAEASYGYTF. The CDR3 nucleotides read TGTGCCAGCTCACCTCTCACTTGGACAGGGGCCGAGGCGTCGTATGGCTACACCTTC.

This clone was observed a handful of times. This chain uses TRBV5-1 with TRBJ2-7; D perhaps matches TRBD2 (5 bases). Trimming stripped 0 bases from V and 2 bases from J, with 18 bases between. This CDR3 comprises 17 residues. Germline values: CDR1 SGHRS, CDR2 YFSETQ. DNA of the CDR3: TGCGCCAGCAGCTTGGTGTCGTCGGGATTTATCGCCTACGAGCAGTACTTC. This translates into CASSLVSSGFIAYEQYF. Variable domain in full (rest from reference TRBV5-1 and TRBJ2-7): KAGVTQTPRYLIKTRGQQVTLSCSPISGHRSVSWYQQTPGQGLQFLFEYFSETQRNKGNFPGRFSGRQFSNSRSEMNVSTLELGDSALYLCASSLVSSGFIAYEQYFGPGTRLTVT.

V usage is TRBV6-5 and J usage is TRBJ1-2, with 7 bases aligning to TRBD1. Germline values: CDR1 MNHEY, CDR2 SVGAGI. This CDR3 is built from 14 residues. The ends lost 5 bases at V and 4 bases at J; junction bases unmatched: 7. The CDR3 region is CASSPRQGGYGYTF. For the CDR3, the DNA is TGTGCCAGCAGTCCCCGACAGGGCGGCTATGGCTACACCTTC.

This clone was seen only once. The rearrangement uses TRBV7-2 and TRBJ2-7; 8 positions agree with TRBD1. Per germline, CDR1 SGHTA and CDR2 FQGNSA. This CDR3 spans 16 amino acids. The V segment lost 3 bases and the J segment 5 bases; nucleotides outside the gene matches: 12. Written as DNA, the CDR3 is TGTGCCAGCAGCTTGACGTTCCCGGACAGGGACCACGAGCAGTACTTC. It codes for CASSLTFPDRDHEQYF. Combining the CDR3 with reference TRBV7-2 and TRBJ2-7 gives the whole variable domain GAGVSQSPSNKVTEKGKDVELRCDPISGHTALYWYRQSLGQGLEFLIYFQGNSAPDKSGLPSDRFSAERTGGSVSTLTIQRTQQEDSAVYLCASSLTFPDRDHEQYFGPGTRLTVT.

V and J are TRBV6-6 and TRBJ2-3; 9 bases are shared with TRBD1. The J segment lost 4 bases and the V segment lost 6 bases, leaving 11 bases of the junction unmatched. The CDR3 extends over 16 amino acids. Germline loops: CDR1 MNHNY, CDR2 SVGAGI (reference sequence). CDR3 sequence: CASSPSGTGRPDTQYF. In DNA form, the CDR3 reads TGTGCCAGCAGCCCATCAGGGACAGGGAGGCCAGATACGCAGTATTTT.

The CDR3 region is CASSFDRGNTGELFF. The CDR3 region has the DNA TGTGCCAGCAGCTTCGACAGGGGGAACACCGGGGAGCTGTTTTTT. The chain recombines TRBV11-2 with TRBJ2-2, with 8 bases aligning to TRBD1. Germline V gene lookup returns CDR1 SGHAT and CDR2 FQNNGV. The CDR3 has 15 residues. With V trimmed by 3 bases and J by 1 base, 1 base remained unmatched.

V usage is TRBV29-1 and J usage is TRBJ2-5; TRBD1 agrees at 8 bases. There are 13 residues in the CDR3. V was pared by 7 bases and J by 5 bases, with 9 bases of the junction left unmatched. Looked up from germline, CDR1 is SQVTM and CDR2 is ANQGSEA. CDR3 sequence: CSAGQGVVETQYF. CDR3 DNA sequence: TGCAGCGCAGGACAGGGCGTAGTTGAGACCCAGTACTTC.

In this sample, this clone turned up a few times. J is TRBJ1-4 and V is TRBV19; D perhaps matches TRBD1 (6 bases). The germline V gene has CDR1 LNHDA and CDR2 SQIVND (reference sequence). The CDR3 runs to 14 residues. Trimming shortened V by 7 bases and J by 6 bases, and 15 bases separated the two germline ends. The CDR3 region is CASKQGQGHEKLFF. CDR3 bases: TGTGCCAGTAAACAGGGCCAGGGTCATGAAAAACTGTTTTTT.

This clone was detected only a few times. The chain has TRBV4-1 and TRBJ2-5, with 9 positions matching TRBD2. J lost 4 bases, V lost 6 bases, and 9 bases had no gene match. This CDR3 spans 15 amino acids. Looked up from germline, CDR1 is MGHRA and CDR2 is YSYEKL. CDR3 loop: CASRKEGGGAETQYF. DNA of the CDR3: TGCGCCAGCAGGAAAGAGGGCGGGGGGGCAGAGACCCAGTACTTC.

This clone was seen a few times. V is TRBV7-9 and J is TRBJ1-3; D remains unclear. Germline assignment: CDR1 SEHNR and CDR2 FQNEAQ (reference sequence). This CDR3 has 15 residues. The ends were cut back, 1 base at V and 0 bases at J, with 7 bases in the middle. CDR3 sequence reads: CASSLVVSSGNTIYF. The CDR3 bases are TGTGCCAGCAGCTTAGTCGTTAGCTCTGGAAACACCATATATTTT.

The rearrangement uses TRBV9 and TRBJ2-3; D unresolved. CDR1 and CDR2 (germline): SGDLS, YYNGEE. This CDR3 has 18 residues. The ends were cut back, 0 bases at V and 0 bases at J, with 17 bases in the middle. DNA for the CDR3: TGTGCCAGCAGCGTAGGCCCCTCAAGCTCGCTTAGCACAGATACGCAGTATTTT. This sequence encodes CASSVGPSSSLSTDTQYF.

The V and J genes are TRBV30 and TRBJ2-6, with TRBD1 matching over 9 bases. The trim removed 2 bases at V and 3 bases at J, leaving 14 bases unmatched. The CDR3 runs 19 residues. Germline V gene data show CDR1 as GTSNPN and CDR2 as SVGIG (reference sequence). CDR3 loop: CAWSPIRWTGVFGANVLTF. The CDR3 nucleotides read TGTGCCTGGAGTCCAATCCGGTGGACAGGGGTTTTTGGGGCCAACGTCCTGACTTTC.

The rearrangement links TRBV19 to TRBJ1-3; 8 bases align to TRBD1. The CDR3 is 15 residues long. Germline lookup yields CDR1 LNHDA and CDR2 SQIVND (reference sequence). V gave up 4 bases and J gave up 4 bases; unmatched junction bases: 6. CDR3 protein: CASSTQGAGGNTIYF. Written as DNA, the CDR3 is TGTGCCAGTAGTACCCAGGGGGCAGGCGGAAACACCATATATTTT.

Here the CDR3 reads CASSAISGGWIYGYTF. The CDR3 DNA is TGTGCCAGCAGCGCGATTTCGGGAGGGTGGATCTATGGCTACACCTTC. The V and J genes are TRBV9 and TRBJ1-2; D not resolved. The germline gives CDR1 SGDLS, CDR2 YYNGEE. The CDR3 sequence is 16 residues long. Trimming cost V 3 bases and J 4 bases, with 19 bases left between them. The variable domain in full, completed from reference TRBV9 and TRBJ1-2, reads DSGVTQTPKHLITATGQRVTLRCSPRSGDLSVYWYQQSLDQGLQFLIQYYNGEERAKGNILERFSAQQFPDLHSELNLSSLELGDSALYFCASSAISGGWIYGYTFGSGTRLTVV.

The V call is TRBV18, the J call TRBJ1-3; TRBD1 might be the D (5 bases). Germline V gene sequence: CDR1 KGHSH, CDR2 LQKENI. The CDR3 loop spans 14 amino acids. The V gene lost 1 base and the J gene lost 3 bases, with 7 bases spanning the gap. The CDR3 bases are TGTGCCAGCTCACCACAGGGGATTGGAAACACCATATATTTT. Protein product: CASSPQGIGNTIYF.

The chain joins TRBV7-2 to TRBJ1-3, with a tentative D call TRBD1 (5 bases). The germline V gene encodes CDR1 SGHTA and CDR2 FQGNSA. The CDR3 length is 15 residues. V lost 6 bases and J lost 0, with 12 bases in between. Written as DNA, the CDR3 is TGTGCCAGCAGTCGGACACCGAGCTCTGGAAACACCATATATTTT. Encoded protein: CASSRTPSSGNTIYF.